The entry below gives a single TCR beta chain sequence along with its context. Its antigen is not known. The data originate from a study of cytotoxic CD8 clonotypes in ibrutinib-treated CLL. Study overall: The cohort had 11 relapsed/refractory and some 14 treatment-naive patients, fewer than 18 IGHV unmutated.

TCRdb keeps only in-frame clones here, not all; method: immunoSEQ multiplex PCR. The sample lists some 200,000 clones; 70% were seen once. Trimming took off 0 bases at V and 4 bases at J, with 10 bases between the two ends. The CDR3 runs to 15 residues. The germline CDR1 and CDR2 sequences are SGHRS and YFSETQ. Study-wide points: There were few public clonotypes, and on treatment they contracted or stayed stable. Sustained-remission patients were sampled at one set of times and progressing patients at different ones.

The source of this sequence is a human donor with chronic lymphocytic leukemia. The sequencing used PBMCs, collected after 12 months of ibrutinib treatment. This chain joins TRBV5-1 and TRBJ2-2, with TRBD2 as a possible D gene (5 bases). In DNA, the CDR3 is TGCGCCAGCAGCTTGGAGACCGGGGTCACCGGGGAGCTGTTTTTT. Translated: CASSLETGVTGELFF. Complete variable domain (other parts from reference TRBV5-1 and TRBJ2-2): KAGVTQTPRYLIKTRGQQVTLSCSPISGHRSVSWYQQTPGQGLQFLFEYFSETQRNKGNFPGRFSGRQFSNSRSEMNVSTLELGDSALYLCASSLETGVTGELFFGEGSRLTVL.